This TCR beta chain comes out of a study of blood T cell repertoires in COVID-19. Using immunoSEQ multiplex PCR, the repertoire was profiled, and TCRdb retains in-frame clones only, with some absent. The data contain about 67,000 clones, around 87% of them singletons. This receptor was obtained from a man aged 45 to 65 with active COVID-19. The sample was peripheral blood.

CDR3 nucleotide sequence: TGTGCCAGCAGTTACTCAGAAGGAGCGCAGTACTTC. It encodes CASSYSEGAQYF. V and J are TRBV6-6 and TRBJ2-7; D is uncertain. The V and J ends lost 0 bases and 9 bases respectively, with 9 bases between them. The CDR3 consists of 12 residues. Germline loops: CDR1 MNHNY, CDR2 SVGAGI (reference sequence).